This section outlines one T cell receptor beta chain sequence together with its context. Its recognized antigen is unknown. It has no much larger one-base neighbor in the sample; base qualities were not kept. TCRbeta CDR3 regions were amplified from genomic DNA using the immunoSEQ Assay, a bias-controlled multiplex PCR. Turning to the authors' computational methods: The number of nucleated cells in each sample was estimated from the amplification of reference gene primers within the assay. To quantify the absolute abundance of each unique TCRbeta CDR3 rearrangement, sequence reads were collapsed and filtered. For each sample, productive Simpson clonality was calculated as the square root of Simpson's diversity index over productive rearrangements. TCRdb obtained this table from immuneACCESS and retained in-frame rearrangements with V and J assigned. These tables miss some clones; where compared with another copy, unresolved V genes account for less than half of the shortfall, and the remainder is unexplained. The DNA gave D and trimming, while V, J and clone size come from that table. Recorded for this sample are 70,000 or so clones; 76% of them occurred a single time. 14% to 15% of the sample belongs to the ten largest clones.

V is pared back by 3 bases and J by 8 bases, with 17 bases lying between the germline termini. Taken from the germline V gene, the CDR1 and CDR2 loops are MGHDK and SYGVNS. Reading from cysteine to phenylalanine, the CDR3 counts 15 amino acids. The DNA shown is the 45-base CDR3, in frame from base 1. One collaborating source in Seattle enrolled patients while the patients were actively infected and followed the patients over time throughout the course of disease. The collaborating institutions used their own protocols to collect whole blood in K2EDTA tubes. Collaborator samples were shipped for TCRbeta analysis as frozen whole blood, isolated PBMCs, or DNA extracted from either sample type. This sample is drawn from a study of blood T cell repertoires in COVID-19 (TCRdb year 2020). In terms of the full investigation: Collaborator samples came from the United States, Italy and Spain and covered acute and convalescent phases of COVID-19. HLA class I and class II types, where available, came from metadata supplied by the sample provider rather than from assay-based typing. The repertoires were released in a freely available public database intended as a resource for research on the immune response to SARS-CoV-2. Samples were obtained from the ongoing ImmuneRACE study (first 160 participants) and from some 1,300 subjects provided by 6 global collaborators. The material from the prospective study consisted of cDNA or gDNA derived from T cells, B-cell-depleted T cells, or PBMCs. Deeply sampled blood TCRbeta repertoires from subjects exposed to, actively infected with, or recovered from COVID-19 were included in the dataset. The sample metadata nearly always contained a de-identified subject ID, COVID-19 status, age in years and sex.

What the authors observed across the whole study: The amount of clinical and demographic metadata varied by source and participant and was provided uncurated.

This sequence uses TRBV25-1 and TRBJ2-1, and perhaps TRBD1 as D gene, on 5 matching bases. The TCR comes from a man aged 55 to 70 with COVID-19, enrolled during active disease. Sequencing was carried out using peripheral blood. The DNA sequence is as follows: TGTGCCAGCAGTGACCCTCAGGGTAATCTCGATGAGCAGTTCTTC. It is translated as CASSDPQGNLDEQFF.